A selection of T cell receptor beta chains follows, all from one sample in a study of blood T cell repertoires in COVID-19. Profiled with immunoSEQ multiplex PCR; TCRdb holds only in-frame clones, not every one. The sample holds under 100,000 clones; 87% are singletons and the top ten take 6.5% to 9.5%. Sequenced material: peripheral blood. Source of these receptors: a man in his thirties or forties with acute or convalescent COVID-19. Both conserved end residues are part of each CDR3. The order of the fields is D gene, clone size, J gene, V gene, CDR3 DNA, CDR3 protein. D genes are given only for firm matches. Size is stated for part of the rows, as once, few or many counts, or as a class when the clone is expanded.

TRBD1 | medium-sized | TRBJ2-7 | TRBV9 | TGTGCCAGCAGCGGGGGTTCGGGGACAGGGGATTACGAGCAGTACTTC | CASSGGSGTGDYEQYF
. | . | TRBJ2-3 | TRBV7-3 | TGTGCCAGCAGCTTAGGTGGGGGCACGCAGTATTTT | CASSLGGGTQYF
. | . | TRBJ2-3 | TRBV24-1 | TGTGCCACCCTAGGAGAGAGAGACACGCAGTATTTT | CATLGERDTQYF
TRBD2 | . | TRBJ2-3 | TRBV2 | TGTGCCAGCTCCCCGGGGGGGTGGCCAGATACGCAGTATTTT | CASSPGGWPDTQYF
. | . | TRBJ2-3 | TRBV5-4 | TGTGCCAGTTCCCCCCTAGTGGGTGATACGCAGTATTTT | CASSPLVGDTQYF
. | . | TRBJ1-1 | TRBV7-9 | TGTGCCAGCAGCACGGACACCCTTGAAGCTTTCTTT | CASSTDTLEAFF
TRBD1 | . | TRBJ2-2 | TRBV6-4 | TGTGCCAGCAAAACGGACAGGGCGGACACCGGGGAGCTGTTTTTT | CASKTDRADTGELFF
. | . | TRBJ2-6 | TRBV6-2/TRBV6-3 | TGTGCCAGCAGTTACTCTTCCGTCCGCTCTGGGGCCAACGTCCTGACTTTC | CASSYSSVRSGANVLTF
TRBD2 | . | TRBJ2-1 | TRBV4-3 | TGCGCCAGCAGCCAAGAGGACGGACTAGCGGGAAATGAGCAGTTCTTC | CASSQEDGLAGNEQFF
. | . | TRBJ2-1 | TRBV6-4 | TGTGCCAGCTCTGGGGAAGCGGGCTCCTACAATGAGCAGTTCTTC | CASSGEAGSYNEQFF
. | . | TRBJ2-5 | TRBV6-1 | TGTGCCAGCAGCCCTCCAGTCCAAGAGACCCAGTACTTC | CASSPPVQETQYF
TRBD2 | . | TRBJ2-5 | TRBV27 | TGTGCCAGCAGTTTCGGGACTAGCGGGAGACTGGAGACCCAGTACTTC | CASSFGTSGRLETQYF
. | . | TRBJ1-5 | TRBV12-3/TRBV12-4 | TGTGCCAGCAGGTCGGGGGAACAGCCCCAGCATTTT | CASRSGEQPQHF
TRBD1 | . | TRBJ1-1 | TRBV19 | TGTGCCAGTAGTATTCCATACAGGGGTAACACTGAAGCTTTCTTT | CASSIPYRGNTEAFF
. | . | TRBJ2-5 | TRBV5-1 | TGCGCCAGCAGCTTGGCGGGACTTTTTCAAGAGACCCAGTACTTC | CASSLAGLFQETQYF
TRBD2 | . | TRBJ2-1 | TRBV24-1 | TGTGCCACCAGTGATTTCCCGGGGGGACCCTACAATGAGCAGTTCTTC | CATSDFPGGPYNEQFF
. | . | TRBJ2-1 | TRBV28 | TGTGCCAGCAGCCCTATCGAGGGGGTTAGGTCCTACAATGAGCAGTTCTTC | CASSPIEGVRSYNEQFF
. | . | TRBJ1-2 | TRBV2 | TGTGCCAGCAGTGAGGACATTAACTATGGCTACACCTTC | CASSEDINYGYTF
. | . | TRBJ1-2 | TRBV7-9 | TGTGCCAGCAGCGGGCGGGTCGACTATGGCTACACCTTC | CASSGRVDYGYTF
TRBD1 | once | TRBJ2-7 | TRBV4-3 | TGCGCCAGCAGCCCCAGGACAGGGAGTACCTACGAGCAGTACTTC | CASSPRTGSTYEQYF
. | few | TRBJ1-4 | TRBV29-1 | TGCAGCGTTGAGGCGGGGGGGGTTCGGGAAAAACTGTTTTTT | CSVEAGGVREKLFF
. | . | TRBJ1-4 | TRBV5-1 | TGCGCCAGCAGCTTTACGGGAGCAACTAATGAAAAACTGTTTTTT | CASSFTGATNEKLFF
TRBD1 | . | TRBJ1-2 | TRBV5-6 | TGTGCCAGCAGCTTTTCCACTGGGCAGGGGGAGAACTATGGCTACACCTTC | CASSFSTGQGENYGYTF
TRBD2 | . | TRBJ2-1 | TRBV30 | TGTGCCTGGAGTCGGACTAGCGGACGGGATGAGCAGTTCTTC | CAWSRTSGRDEQFF
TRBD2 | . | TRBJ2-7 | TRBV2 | TGTGCCAGCTCGAGCGGGAGGGCCGGGGAGCAGTACTTC | CASSSGRAGEQYF
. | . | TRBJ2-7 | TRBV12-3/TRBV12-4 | TGTGCCAGCAGTTTTACTCGCTACGAGCAGTACTTC | CASSFTRYEQYF
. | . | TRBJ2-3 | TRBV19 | TGTGCCAGTAGGCGGAACACAGATACGCAGTATTTT | CASRRNTDTQYF
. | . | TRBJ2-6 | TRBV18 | TGTGCCAGCTCACCATTTAGGGGGATACTTCAACCTGGGGCCAACGTCCTGACTTTC | CASSPFRGILQPGANVLTF